Below are 20 T cell receptor beta chains sequenced from a single sample in a study of Graves' ophthalmopathy and Graves' hyperthyroidism. The study amplified TCR beta CDR3 regions using RNA transcripts. The first-round RT-PCR employed HTBI primers together with the Qiagen OneStep RT-PCR kit. A multiplex PCR was then performed as the second round. MiXCR, applied by TCRdb to the multiplex PCR reads, yields one record per CDR3 protein. The sample shows 300,000 to 400,000 distinct CDR3 sequences, under 20% of them seen only once. Sequencing input: peripheral blood. These receptors were obtained from an adult man with Graves' ophthalmopathy.

This clonotype was counted many times. The DNA of the CDR3 is TGTGCCAGCAGCTTAGATAGGCCTAGCGGGAGCTACGAGCAGTACTTC. As protein: CASSLDRPSGSYEQYF. The V and J genes are TRBV7-8 and TRBJ2-7; 10 bases map to TRBD2. Germline lookup yields CDR1 SGHVS and CDR2 FQNEAQ. The CDR3 extends over 16 amino acids. J lost 3 bases, V lost 1 base, and 6 bases had no gene match.

This clonotype was detected many times. This chain uses TRBV4-1 with TRBJ1-6; D might be TRBD1 (5 bases). V lost 4 bases, J lost 3 bases, and 19 bases lay in between. Germline V lookup: CDR1 MGHRA, CDR2 YSYEKL. CDR3 length: 18 amino acids. The CDR3 bases are TGCGCCAGCAGCCTTTACCAGGGCGACGGCGGCTATAATTCACCCCTCCACTTT. Its translation: CASSLYQGDGGYNSPLHF.

The chain recombines TRBV2 with TRBJ2-7, with a weak D call TRBD2 (7 bases). Per germline, CDR1 SNHLY and CDR2 FYNNEI. The CDR3 is made up of 14 amino acids. Trimming pared 8 bases from V and 5 bases from J, leaving 19 bases between. Here the CDR3 DNA reads TGTGCCAGCGGGCTGGGGGGGGCCTCGAACGAGCAGTACTTC. This translates into CASGLGGASNEQYF.

As to this clonotype: The junction departs from germline at one end; a sequencing error may be responsible. The chain is built from TRBV5-1 and TRBJ2-5; TRBD2 is a possible D gene (6 bases). Germline V gene sequence: CDR1 SGHRS, CDR2 YFSETQ. This CDR3 has 14 amino acids. The CDR3 DNA reads TGCGTCAGCAGCTTGATCCGGGGGCAAGAGACCCAGTACTTC. Amino acid sequence: CVSSLIRGQETQYF.

This clonotype was seen repeatedly, ten times or more. The chain couples TRBV27 to TRBJ2-7; 7 positions agree with TRBD2. The germline V gene has CDR1 MNHEY and CDR2 SMNVEV (reference sequence). The CDR3 totals 18 residues. V trimming: 1 base; J trimming: 5 bases; junction bases outside the gene matches: 17. The CDR3 sequence: CASSLLGPASGMAHEQYF. In nucleotides, the CDR3 is TGTGCCAGCAGTTTATTAGGGCCTGCTAGCGGTATGGCCCACGAGCAGTACTTC.

The table lists this clonotype with many counts. This chain connects TRBV29-1 to TRBJ1-2, with TRBD1 matching 8 bases. The germline CDR1 and CDR2 sequences are SQVTM and ANQGSEA. V lost 8 bases to trimming and J lost 6 bases; unmatched junction nucleotides: 5. The CDR3 contains 11 residues. CDR3 nucleotide sequence: TGCAGCCTGACAGGGGTCGATGGCTACACCTTC. It specifies CSLTGVDGYTF.

This clonotype came up many times. A much larger clone sits a single nucleotide away, making a read error possible. This chain joins TRBV6-5 and TRBJ1-1; TRBD1 matches at 9 bases. Germline CDR1 is MNHEY and CDR2 is SVGAGI. This CDR3 is built from 15 residues. CDR3 DNA: TGTGCCAGCGGTTACGCAAGCCGGGACAGGGCTGAAGCTTTCTTT. Its translation: CASGYASRDRAEAFF.

The chain recombines TRBV12-3 or TRBV12-4 with TRBJ1-2; no firm D call. The CDR3 length is 12 residues. Trimming shortened V by 4 bases and J by 6 bases, and 9 bases separated the two germline ends. CDR3: CASSYDTDGYTF. As DNA, the CDR3 is TGTGCCAGCAGTTATGATACAGATGGCTACACCTTC.

This clonotype was seen many times. The chain combines TRBV29-1 with TRBJ1-1; the match to TRBD1 covers 10 bases. The germline V gene has CDR1 SQVTM and CDR2 ANQGSEA. Trimming took 5 bases from V and 5 from J; bases not matched to a gene: 5. The CDR3 is made up of 13 amino acids. CDR3 bases: TGCAGCGTTCGACAGGGGGCAGGAACTGAAGCTTTCTTT. It specifies CSVRQGAGTEAFF.

This clonotype occurred many times. The CDR3 bases are TGTGCCAGTAGTGGTCGAAATCAGCCCCAGCATTTT. This codes for CASSGRNQPQHF. The gene calls are TRBV19 and TRBJ1-5; D gene unclear. The CDR3 is 12 amino acids. V lost 5 bases to trimming and J lost 4 bases, with 6 bases between them. CDR1 and CDR2 from the germline V gene are LNHDA and SQIVND (reference sequence).

This chain joins TRBV15 and TRBJ2-7; weak D call: TRBD1 (6 bases). Germline V gene lookup returns CDR1 LNHNV and CDR2 YYDKDF (reference sequence). The CDR3 consists of 15 residues. Trimming took off 0 bases at V and 2 bases at J, with 11 bases between the two ends. The CDR3 protein is CATSRDNAGAYEQYF. The DNA of the CDR3 is TGTGCCACCAGCAGAGATAATGCAGGGGCCTACGAGCAGTACTTC.

This clonotype has ten or more counts. V and J are TRBV19 and TRBJ2-7, with 8 nucleotides matching TRBD1. The V gene end was trimmed by 3 bases and the J gene end by 9 bases; junction bases not matched to a gene: 10. The germline gives CDR1 LNHDA, CDR2 SQIVND (reference sequence). This CDR3 comprises 14 residues. The CDR3 spells CASSMVSGQALQYF. As DNA, the CDR3 is TGTGCCAGTAGTATGGTTTCGGGACAGGCCCTGCAGTACTTC.

This clonotype was observed at least ten times. The chain is built from TRBV11-2 and TRBJ2-7; D possibly corresponds to TRBD1 (6 bases). CDR1 and CDR2 (germline): SGHAT, FQNNGV. V was cut by 3 bases and J by 4 bases, with 10 bases left in between. The CDR3 is 13 residues long. The chain's CDR3 is CASSFDRLYEQYF. CDR3 bases: TGTGCCAGCAGCTTTGACAGGCTATACGAGCAGTACTTC.

This clonotype was detected ten times or more. The CDR3 is CASSSPRGYQETQYF. Here the CDR3 DNA reads TGTGCCAGCAGTTCCCCGCGGGGGTACCAAGAGACCCAGTACTTC. V usage is TRBV12-3 or TRBV12-4 and J usage is TRBJ2-5; 7 nucleotides match TRBD2. The CDR3 consists of 15 residues. After removal of 4 bases from V and 0 bases from J, the junction contained 5 bases not matched to a gene.

This clonotype has at least ten counts. The chain carries TRBV4-1 and TRBJ2-7, with 8 nucleotides matching TRBD2. The CDR3 length is 16 residues. The germline V gene encodes CDR1 MGHRA and CDR2 YSYEKL. Germline trimming cut 4 bases from V and 0 bases from J; bases unmatched to any gene: 8. The CDR3 region is CASSLISGGSSYEQYF. CDR3 DNA: TGCGCCAGCAGCCTTATATCGGGGGGGAGCTCCTACGAGCAGTACTTC.

This clonotype appeared many times. This chain uses TRBV6-5 with TRBJ2-2, with unresolved D. CDR3 length equals 11 residues. Trimming removed 6 bases at V and 4 bases at J, with 3 bases between. Germline V gene sequence: CDR1 MNHEY, CDR2 SVGAGI. The CDR3 reads CASRGTGELFF. CDR3 DNA: TGTGCCAGCAGAGGCACCGGGGAGCTGTTTTTT.

At least ten counts were recorded for this clonotype. The chain carries TRBV19 and TRBJ1-2; D gene unclear. The V end lost 6 bases, the J end lost 4 bases, and 12 bases lay between the germline ends. Per the germline V gene, CDR1 is LNHDA and CDR2 is SQIVND (reference sequence). The CDR3 spans 13 residues. For the CDR3, the DNA is TGTGCCAGTAGCTTATCTGCAGGCTATGGCTACACCTTC. This sequence encodes CASSLSAGYGYTF. The variable domain in full, with the rest retrieved from reference TRBV19 and TRBJ1-2, is DGGITQSPKYLFRKEGQNVTLSCEQNLNHDAMYWYRQDPGQGLRLIYYSQIVNDFQKGDIAEGYSVSREKKESFPLTVTSAQKNPTAFYLCASSLSAGYGYTFGSGTRLTVV.

This clonotype was found many times. The chain uses TRBV29-1 and TRBJ2-7, with 8 nucleotides matching TRBD2. The germline V gene has CDR1 SQVTM and CDR2 ANQGSEA. The CDR3 length is 13 residues. Unmatched junction bases numbered 8, after V lost 7 bases and J lost 3 bases. CDR3 protein: CSAKMGTSYEQYF. CDR3 bases: TGCAGCGCAAAAATGGGGACTAGCTACGAGCAGTACTTC.

This clonotype was counted many times. The chain uses TRBV19 and TRBJ1-5; 9 bases align to TRBD1. This CDR3 comprises 16 residues. Looked up from germline, CDR1 is LNHDA and CDR2 is SQIVND (reference sequence). V was pared by 4 bases and J by 5 bases, with 9 bases of the junction left unmatched. In DNA, the CDR3 is TGTGCCAGTAGTAGAGGGGGGACAGGGCTTCATCAGCCCCAGCATTTT. Protein sequence: CASSRGGTGLHQPQHF.

The sample holds a few counts of this clonotype. The V and J genes are TRBV5-1 and TRBJ2-5; D is unclear. Germline V lookup: CDR1 SGHRS, CDR2 YFSETQ. The CDR3 spans 14 residues. Trimming removed 5 bases from V and 2 bases from J, with 13 bases in between. In nucleotides, the CDR3 is TGCGCCAGCAGGGGCCAGGTAACTCAAGAGACCCAGTACTTC. It encodes CASRGQVTQETQYF.